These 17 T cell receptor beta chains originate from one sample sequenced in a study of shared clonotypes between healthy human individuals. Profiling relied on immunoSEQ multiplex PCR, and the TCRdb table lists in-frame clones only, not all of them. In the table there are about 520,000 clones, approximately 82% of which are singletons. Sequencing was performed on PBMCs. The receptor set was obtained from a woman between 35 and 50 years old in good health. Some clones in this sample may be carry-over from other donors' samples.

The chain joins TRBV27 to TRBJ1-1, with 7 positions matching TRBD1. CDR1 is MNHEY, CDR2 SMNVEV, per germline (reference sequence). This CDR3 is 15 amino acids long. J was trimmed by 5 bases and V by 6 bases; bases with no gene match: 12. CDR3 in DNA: TGTGCCAGCAGCCAACTTCAGGGGGGCAGGACTGAAGCTTTCTTT. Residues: CASSQLQGGRTEAFF.

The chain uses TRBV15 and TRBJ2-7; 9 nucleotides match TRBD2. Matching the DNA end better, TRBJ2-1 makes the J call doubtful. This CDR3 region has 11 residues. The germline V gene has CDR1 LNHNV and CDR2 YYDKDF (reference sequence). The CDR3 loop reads CATGLANEQFF. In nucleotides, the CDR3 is TGTGCCACGGGACTAGCCAATGAGCAGTTCTTC.

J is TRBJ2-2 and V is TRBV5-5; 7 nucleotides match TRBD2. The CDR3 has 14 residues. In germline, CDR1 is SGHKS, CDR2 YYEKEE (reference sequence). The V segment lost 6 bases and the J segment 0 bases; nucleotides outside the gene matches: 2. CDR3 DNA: TGTGCCAGCACAGCGGGGTCGAACACCGGGGAGCTGTTTTTT. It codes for CASTAGSNTGELFF.

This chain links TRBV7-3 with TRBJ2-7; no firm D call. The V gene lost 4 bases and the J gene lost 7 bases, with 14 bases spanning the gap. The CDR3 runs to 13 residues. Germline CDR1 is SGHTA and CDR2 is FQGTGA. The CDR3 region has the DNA TGTGCCAGCAGCTCGAACCCTCTGGGGGAGCAGTACTTC. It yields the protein CASSSNPLGEQYF. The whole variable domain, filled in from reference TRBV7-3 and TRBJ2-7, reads GAGVSQTPSNKVTEKGKYVELRCDPISGHTALYWYRQSLGQGPEFLIYFQGTGAADDSGLPNDRFFAVRPEGSVSTLKIQRTERGDSAVYLCASSSNPLGEQYFGPGTRLTVT.

CDR3 sequence (DNA): TGTGCCAGCAGCGTAGATGAGTGGAACACTGAAGCTTTCTTT. This sequence encodes CASSVDEWNTEAFF. The chain combines TRBV9 with TRBJ1-1; no clear D. CDR3 size: 14 residues. V lost 0 bases, J lost 1 base, and 7 bases lay in between. Germline V gene lookup returns CDR1 SGDLS and CDR2 YYNGEE.

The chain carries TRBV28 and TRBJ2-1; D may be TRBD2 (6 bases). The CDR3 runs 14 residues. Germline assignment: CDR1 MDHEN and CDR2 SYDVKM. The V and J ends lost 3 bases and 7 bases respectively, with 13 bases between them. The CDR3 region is CASSLGGGGNEQFF. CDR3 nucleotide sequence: TGTGCCAGCAGTTTGGGTGGAGGAGGGAATGAGCAGTTCTTC.

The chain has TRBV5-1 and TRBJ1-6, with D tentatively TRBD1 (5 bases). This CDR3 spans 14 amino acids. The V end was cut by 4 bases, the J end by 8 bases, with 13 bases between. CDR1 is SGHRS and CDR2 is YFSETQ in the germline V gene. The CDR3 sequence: CASSHGTDYSPLHF. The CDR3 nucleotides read TGCGCCAGCAGCCACGGGACGGATTATTCACCCCTCCACTTT.

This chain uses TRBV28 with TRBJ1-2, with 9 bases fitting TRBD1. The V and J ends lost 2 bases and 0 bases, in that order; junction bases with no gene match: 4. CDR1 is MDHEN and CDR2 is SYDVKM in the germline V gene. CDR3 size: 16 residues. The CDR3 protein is CASSLNRGQANYGYTF. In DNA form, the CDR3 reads TGTGCCAGCAGTTTAAACAGGGGGCAGGCTAACTATGGCTACACCTTC.

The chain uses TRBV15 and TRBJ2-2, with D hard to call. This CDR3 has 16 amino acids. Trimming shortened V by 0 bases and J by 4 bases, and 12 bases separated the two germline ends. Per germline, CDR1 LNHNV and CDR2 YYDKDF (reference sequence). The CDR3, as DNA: TGTGCCACCAGCAGAGATGGGAAAGCGCGCACCGGGGAGCTGTTTTTT. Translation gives CATSRDGKARTGELFF.

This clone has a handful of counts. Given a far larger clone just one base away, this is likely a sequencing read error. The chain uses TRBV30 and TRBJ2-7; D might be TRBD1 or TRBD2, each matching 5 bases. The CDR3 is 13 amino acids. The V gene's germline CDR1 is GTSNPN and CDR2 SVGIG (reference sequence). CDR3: CASPGPSIYGQYF. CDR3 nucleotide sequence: TGTGCCTCGCCGGGACCGTCCATCTACGGGCAGTACTTC.

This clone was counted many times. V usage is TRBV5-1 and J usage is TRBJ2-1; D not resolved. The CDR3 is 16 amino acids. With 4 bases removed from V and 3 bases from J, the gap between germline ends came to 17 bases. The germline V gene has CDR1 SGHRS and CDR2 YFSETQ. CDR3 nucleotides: TGCGCCAGCAGCCCTAAGCCCGGTAGGAACTACAATGAGCAGTTCTTC. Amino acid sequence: CASSPKPGRNYNEQFF.

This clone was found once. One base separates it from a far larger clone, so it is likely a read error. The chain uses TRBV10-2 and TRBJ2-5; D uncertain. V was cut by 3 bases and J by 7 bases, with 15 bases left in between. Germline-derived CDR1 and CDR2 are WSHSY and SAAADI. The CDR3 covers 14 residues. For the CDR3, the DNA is TGCGCCAGCAGTGACAACTGGCGAGATGGGACCCAGTACTTC. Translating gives CASSDNWRDGTQYF.

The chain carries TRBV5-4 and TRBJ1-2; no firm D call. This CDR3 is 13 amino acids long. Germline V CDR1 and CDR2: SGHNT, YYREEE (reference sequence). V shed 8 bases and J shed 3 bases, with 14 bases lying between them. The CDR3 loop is CASTRRGYYGYTF. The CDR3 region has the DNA TGTGCCAGTACCCGTCGCGGGTACTATGGCTACACCTTC.

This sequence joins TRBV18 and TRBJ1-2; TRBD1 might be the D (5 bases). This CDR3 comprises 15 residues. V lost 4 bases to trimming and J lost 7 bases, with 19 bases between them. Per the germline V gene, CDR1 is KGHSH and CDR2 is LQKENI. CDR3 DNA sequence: TGTGCCAGCTCACAAGCGGCCGACAGTCTGGGTGGCTACACCTTC. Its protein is CASSQAADSLGGYTF.

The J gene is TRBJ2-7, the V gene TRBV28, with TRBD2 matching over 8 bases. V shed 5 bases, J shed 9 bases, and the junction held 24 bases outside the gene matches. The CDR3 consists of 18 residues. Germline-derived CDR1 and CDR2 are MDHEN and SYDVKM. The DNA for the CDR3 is TGTGCCAGCAGTGTACGTTGGGAGGAGCGGGAGATAAATGTAGGGCAGTACTTC. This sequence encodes CASSVRWEEREINVGQYF.

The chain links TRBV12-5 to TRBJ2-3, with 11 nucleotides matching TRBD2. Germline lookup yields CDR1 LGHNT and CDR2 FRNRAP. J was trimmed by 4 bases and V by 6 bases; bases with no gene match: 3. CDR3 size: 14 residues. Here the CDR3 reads CASGPGLAADTQYF. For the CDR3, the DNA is TGTGCTAGTGGGCCGGGACTAGCGGCAGATACGCAGTATTTT.

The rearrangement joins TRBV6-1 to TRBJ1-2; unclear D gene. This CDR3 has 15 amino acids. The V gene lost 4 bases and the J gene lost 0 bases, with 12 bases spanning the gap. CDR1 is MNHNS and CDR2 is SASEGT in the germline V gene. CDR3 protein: CASSALAVANYGYTF. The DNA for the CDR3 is TGTGCCAGCAGTGCGCTGGCAGTAGCTAACTATGGCTACACCTTC.